The 15 T cell receptor beta chains reported below all come from one sample, sequenced in a study of OX40 agonist ivuxolimab in advanced cancers. TCRdb keeps only in-frame clones here, not all; method: immunoSEQ multiplex PCR. The table records over 55,000 clones, about four fifths of them present only once. The sample was CD4+ or CD8+ T cells sorted from blood, taken in a trial of the OX40 agonist ivuxolimab. All receptors come from an adult with an advanced solid tumor such as melanoma, head and neck, liver or kidney cancer.

The chain couples TRBV18 to TRBJ1-2; D might be TRBD1 (5 bases). Germline V CDR1 and CDR2: KGHSH, LQKENI. The CDR3 contains 15 residues. Trimming pared 0 bases from V and 2 bases from J, leaving 10 bases between. CDR3 loop: CASSPPGTANYGYTF. The DNA for the CDR3 is TGTGCCAGCTCACCACCGGGGACGGCAAACTATGGCTACACCTTC.

CDR3 sequence (DNA): TGTGCCAGCTCCCCGGACTTCACAGATACGCAGTATTTT. It yields the protein CASSPDFTDTQYF. This chain connects TRBV18 to TRBJ2-3, with D perhaps TRBD2 (5 bases). CDR1 is KGHSH and CDR2 is LQKENI in the germline V gene. V was trimmed by 6 bases and J by 2 bases, leaving 9 bases between them. The CDR3 runs to 13 residues. The full variable domain, completed using reference TRBV18 and TRBJ2-3, is NAGVMQNPRHLVRRRGQEARLRCSPMKGHSHVYWYRQLPEEGLKFMVYLQKENIIDESGMPKERFSAEFPKEGPSILRIQQVVRGDSAAYFCASSPDFTDTQYFGPGTRLTVL.

V usage is TRBV5-1 and J usage is TRBJ2-7; the match to TRBD1 covers 8 bases. Looked up from germline, CDR1 is SGHRS and CDR2 is YFSETQ. The CDR3 contains 15 residues. V was clipped by 5 bases and J by 0 bases; unmatched bases: 7. Here the CDR3 DNA reads TGCGCCAGCAGTCCCGGGACAGGAGGCTCCTACGAGCAGTACGTC. Translated, it gives CASSPGTGGSYEQYV.

J is TRBJ2-1 and V is TRBV5-1; no reliable D call. V lost 4 bases to trimming and J lost 7 bases, with 18 bases between them. Germline V lookup: CDR1 SGHRS, CDR2 YFSETQ. The CDR3 loop spans 15 amino acids. The CDR3 is CASSLFPGDKNEQFF. Here the CDR3 DNA reads TGCGCCAGCAGCCTCTTTCCGGGCGATAAAAATGAGCAGTTCTTC. Complete variable domain (other parts from reference TRBV5-1 and TRBJ2-1): KAGVTQTPRYLIKTRGQQVTLSCSPISGHRSVSWYQQTPGQGLQFLFEYFSETQRNKGNFPGRFSGRQFSNSRSEMNVSTLELGDSALYLCASSLFPGDKNEQFFGPGTRLTVL.

The V call is TRBV9, the J call TRBJ2-1, with 9 bases identical to TRBD2. CDR1 and CDR2 from the germline V gene are SGDLS and YYNGEE. The CDR3 length is 15 residues. Trimming took 4 bases from V and 4 from J; bases not matched to a gene: 6. The CDR3 loop is CASSPGGRVYNEQFF. For the CDR3, the DNA is TGTGCCAGCAGCCCAGGCGGGAGGGTATACAATGAGCAGTTCTTC.

The V and J genes are TRBV5-1 and TRBJ1-1; D is unclear. Germline V gene lookup returns CDR1 SGHRS and CDR2 YFSETQ. The CDR3 length is 14 residues. V was shortened by 4 bases and J by 0 bases, with 10 bases between the two germline ends. The CDR3 region has the DNA TGCGCCAGCAGCCCAGGAACGATGAACACTGAAGCTTTCTTT. Its protein product is CASSPGTMNTEAFF.

This chain joins TRBV29-1 and TRBJ1-1; perhaps TRBD1 as D (5 bases). From germline, CDR1 is SQVTM and CDR2 ANQGSEA. CDR3 length: 14 residues. V was cut by 4 bases and J by 4 bases, with 16 bases left in between. The CDR3 bases are TGCAGCGTTGCCACGTCAGGGCATGGCACTGAAGCTTTCTTT. Residues: CSVATSGHGTEAFF.

This sequence joins TRBV7-9 and TRBJ1-1, with D perhaps matching TRBD1 (6 bases). The germline V gene encodes CDR1 SEHNR and CDR2 FQNEAQ (reference sequence). The CDR3 runs 14 residues. Trimming cost V 4 bases and J 1 base, with 10 bases left between them. The CDR3 here is CASSWMGQNTEAFF. The DNA of the CDR3 is TGTGCCAGCAGCTGGATGGGACAGAACACTGAAGCTTTCTTT. Drawing the rest from reference TRBV7-9 and TRBJ1-1, the complete variable domain is DTGVSQNPRHKITKRGQNVTFRCDPISEHNRLYWYRQTLGQGPEFLTYFQNEAQLEKSRLLSDRFSAERPKGSFSTLEIQRTEQGDSAMYLCASSWMGQNTEAFFGQGTRLTVV.

V gene TRBV7-7 combines with J gene TRBJ1-1, with D uncertain. Trimming took off 6 bases at V and 1 base at J, with 9 bases between the two ends. The CDR3 loop spans 13 amino acids. Germline V gene data show CDR1 as SSHAT and CDR2 as FNYEAQ (reference sequence). The CDR3 DNA sequence: TGTGCCAGCAGTCCCCTCCGGAACACTGAAGCTTTCTTT. It specifies CASSPLRNTEAFF.

The rearrangement joins TRBV12-2 to TRBJ1-3. TRBV12-2 is tagged as a pseudogene. The CDR3 spans 19 residues. The CDR3 DNA reads TGTGCAAGTCGCTTAAGTAACGCAAGAAGAAAGGGCTTCGGAAACACCATATATTTT. Residues: CASRLSNARRKGFGNTIYF.

V usage is TRBV2 and J usage is TRBJ2-1; D gene unclear. V shed 5 bases and J shed 5 bases, with 13 bases lying between them. The CDR3 runs to 14 residues. Germline CDR1 is SNHLY and CDR2 is FYNNEI. The CDR3 protein is CASSSTESDNEQFF. DNA for the CDR3: TGTGCCAGCAGTAGCACGGAGTCCGACAATGAGCAGTTCTTC.

This chain uses TRBV5-1 with TRBJ1-2, with a weak D call TRBD1 (6 bases). Germline CDR1 is SGHRS and CDR2 is YFSETQ. This CDR3 region has 15 residues. Trimming took 1 base from V and 6 from J, leaving 16 bases between them. CDR3 DNA sequence: TGCGCCAGCAGCTTGATGGCGGGGGCAGAGCATGGCTACACCTTC. Translation: CASSLMAGAEHGYTF.

The genes are TRBV5-4 and TRBJ2-5; D might be TRBD1 (6 bases). This CDR3 is built from 15 residues. V was cut by 1 base and J by 3 bases, with 13 bases left in between. Germline CDR1 and CDR2: SGHNT and YYREEE (reference sequence). The CDR3 nucleotides are TGTGCCAGCAGCTTGCCGGGGAAGGGGGAAGAGACCCAGTACTTC. Residues: CASSLPGKGEETQYF.

The V call is TRBV30, the J call TRBJ1-2; D is unclear. The germline V gene has CDR1 GTSNPN and CDR2 SVGIG (reference sequence). The CDR3 extends over 18 amino acids. With 4 bases removed from V and 0 bases from J, the gap between germline ends came to 24 bases. CDR3 residues: CAWTDLSSSRTTNYGYTF. Here the CDR3 DNA reads TGTGCCTGGACCGATCTTTCTTCCAGTAGAACAACTAACTATGGCTACACCTTC.

This clone was observed a handful of times. The rearrangement joins TRBV6-5 to TRBJ1-5, with unresolved D. This CDR3 region has 12 residues. Trimming removed 6 bases from V and 2 bases from J, with 5 bases in between. The germline gives CDR1 MNHEY, CDR2 SVGAGI. CDR3 sequence: CASRLGNQPQHF. The CDR3, as DNA: TGTGCCAGCAGATTGGGCAATCAGCCCCAGCATTTT.